One sample yielded the 32 T cell receptor beta chains listed below, sequenced in a study of T cell responses to AZD1222 COVID-19 vaccine. The repertoire was sequenced with immunoSEQ multiplex PCR; TCRdb's copy has only in-frame clones and lacks some. The repertoire includes 120,000 or so clones, approximately 88% of them detected once, and more than 5.5% sits in the top ten. The material was peripheral blood, obtained on day 0 of AZD1222 vaccination. Receptor source: an adult in good health.

J is TRBJ1-2 and V is TRBV28; possibly TRBD1 for D (5 bases). CDR1 MDHEN and CDR2 SYDVKM come from the germline V gene. V was cut by 5 bases and J by 2 bases, with 9 bases left in between. The CDR3 sequence is 13 residues long. As DNA, the CDR3 is TGTGCCAGCAGTGTCAGGGTGAACTATGGCTACACCTTC. This sequence encodes CASSVRVNYGYTF.

The V gene is TRBV5-1, the J gene TRBJ2-7, with D perhaps assigned TRBD1 or TRBD2 (5 bases each). CDR1 is SGHRS and CDR2 is YFSETQ in the germline V gene. V lost 1 base and J lost 6, with 14 bases in between. The CDR3 extends over 14 amino acids. The DNA for the CDR3 is TGCGCCAGCAGCTTGTACGGGGACCGCCCCGAGCAGTACTTC. It encodes CASSLYGDRPEQYF.

V is TRBV11-3 and J is TRBJ2-7, with unresolved D. The CDR3 consists of 13 residues. Germline V gene sequence: CDR1 SGHNT, CDR2 YENEEA. The V end lost 2 bases, the J end lost 3 bases, and 8 bases lay between the germline ends. Here the CDR3 DNA reads TGTGCCAGCAGCTTAAGAAGCCTCTACGAGCAGTACTTC. This sequence encodes CASSLRSLYEQYF.

The V call is TRBV7-2, the J call TRBJ1-2; 9 bases are shared with TRBD1. Germline CDR1 SGHTA, CDR2 FQGNSA. Trimming at V came to 4 bases and at J to 5 bases, leaving 8 bases not matched to a gene. This CDR3 contains 15 residues. The CDR3 DNA follows: TGTGCCAGCAGCTGGGACAGGGACCCTTGGTATGGCTACACCTTC. This codes for CASSWDRDPWYGYTF. The full variable domain, with the rest looked up from reference TRBV7-2 and TRBJ1-2, is GAGVSQSPSNKVTEKGKDVELRCDPISGHTALYWYRQSLGQGLEFLIYFQGNSAPDKSGLPSDRFSAERTGGSVSTLTIQRTQQEDSAVYLCASSWDRDPWYGYTFGSGTRLTVV.

The V call is TRBV14, the J call TRBJ2-1; 7 nucleotides line up with TRBD1. CDR3 length equals 16 residues. V trimming: 5 bases; J trimming: 9 bases; junction bases outside the gene matches: 16. CDR1 and CDR2 (germline): SGHDN, FVKESK. The CDR3 protein is CASSKRTGVTESEQFF. Written as DNA, the CDR3 is TGTGCCAGCAGCAAGAGAACAGGGGTAACGGAGAGTGAGCAGTTCTTC.

The rearrangement uses TRBV5-1 and TRBJ1-2; 9 nucleotides align to TRBD1. V gave up 0 bases and J gave up 4 bases; unmatched junction bases: 4. The germline CDR1 and CDR2 sequences are SGHRS and YFSETQ. The CDR3 totals 15 residues. CDR3 residues: CASSLGLGQGYGYTF. Here the CDR3 DNA reads TGCGCCAGCAGCTTGGGCTTGGGACAGGGCTATGGCTACACCTTC.

This clone has only one observation. The V gene is TRBV7-2, the J gene TRBJ1-5, with 10 bases aligning to TRBD1. The junction had 11 bases not matched to a gene; V was cut back by 5 bases and J by 7 bases. The CDR3 extends over 16 amino acids. CDR1 and CDR2 (germline): SGHTA, FQGNSA. CDR3: CASSQYPGTGAQPQHF. CDR3 bases: TGTGCCAGCAGCCAATACCCCGGGACAGGGGCGCAGCCCCAGCATTTT.

The chain employs TRBV7-2 and TRBJ2-2; D might be TRBD1 (5 bases). V lost 10 bases and J lost 5, with 11 bases in between. The CDR3 is 12 residues long. From germline, CDR1 is SGHTA and CDR2 FQGNSA. CDR3 loop: CATPSGTGELFF. CDR3 coding DNA: TGTGCCACCCCGTCAGGGACCGGGGAGCTGTTTTTT.

V usage is TRBV3-1 (or the pseudogene TRBV3-2) and J usage is TRBJ1-1, with D hard to call. Trimming pared 4 bases from V and 5 bases from J, leaving 8 bases between. The V gene's germline CDR1 is LGHDT and CDR2 YNNKEL (reference sequence). The CDR3 totals 12 residues. The CDR3 nucleotides read TGTGCCAGCAGCCGCCCTTCAACTGAAGCTTTCTTT. Its protein is CASSRPSTEAFF.

In this sample, this clone turned up once. This chain joins TRBV29-1 and TRBJ1-2; D unresolved. V shed 2 bases and J shed 3 bases, with 4 bases lying between them. This CDR3 has 11 amino acids. Per the germline V gene, CDR1 is SQVTM and CDR2 is ANQGSEA. CDR3 protein: CSVESHYGYTF. The CDR3 region has the DNA TGCAGCGTTGAAAGCCACTATGGCTACACCTTC.

This sequence joins TRBV5-6 and TRBJ1-1; D unclear. The CDR3 is 14 amino acids. Germline V gene sequence: CDR1 SGHDT, CDR2 YYEEEE. V dropped 0 bases and J dropped 5 bases, with 11 bases sitting between them. The CDR3 sequence is CASSLVVAGTEAFF. The CDR3 nucleotides read TGTGCCAGCAGCTTGGTTGTGGCTGGGACTGAAGCTTTCTTT.

The rearrangement joins TRBV5-1 to TRBJ1-3, with D unclear. The CDR3 length is 15 residues. In germline, CDR1 is SGHRS, CDR2 YFSETQ. V lost 4 bases, J lost 2 bases, and 13 bases lay in between. CDR3 DNA sequence: TGCGCCAGCAGCCCGGTGGTTTATCCTGGAAACACCATATATTTT. As protein: CASSPVVYPGNTIYF.

The V gene is TRBV5-6, the J gene TRBJ2-7; 7 bases align to TRBD2. Germline V gene sequence: CDR1 SGHDT, CDR2 YYEEEE. The CDR3 runs to 15 residues. Germline trimming cut 0 bases from V and 2 bases from J; bases unmatched to any gene: 5. CDR3: CASSLGLAETYEQYF. DNA of the CDR3: TGTGCCAGCAGCTTGGGGCTAGCGGAAACCTACGAGCAGTACTTC.

The chain joins TRBV5-8 to TRBJ2-1, with D possibly TRBD1 on 6 matching bases. Germline V gene sequence: CDR1 SGHTS, CDR2 YDEGEE. Deletions cut 0 bases from V and 3 bases from J, with 10 bases between. The CDR3 loop spans 15 amino acids. CDR3 in amino acids: CASSLAEDSYNEQFF. The CDR3 nucleotides are TGTGCCAGCAGCTTGGCCGAGGACAGCTACAATGAGCAGTTCTTC.

This clone was recorded a few times. This sequence joins TRBV6-2 or TRBV6-3 and TRBJ1-1; a weak D match, TRBD1 (6 bases). Trimming stripped 2 bases from V and 5 bases from J, with 15 bases between. This CDR3 spans 15 amino acids. CDR1 and CDR2 (germline): MNHEY, SVGEGT. The CDR3 sequence is CASSYGPGAVTEAFF. CDR3 in DNA: TGTGCCAGCAGTTACGGTCCAGGGGCTGTAACTGAAGCTTTCTTT.

The V gene is TRBV9, the J gene TRBJ1-1, with D hard to call. Trimming stripped 3 bases from V and 4 bases from J, with 10 bases between. This CDR3 region has 13 residues. Germline loops: CDR1 SGDLS, CDR2 YYNGEE. CDR3 in amino acids: CASSGQWGTEAFF. The CDR3 DNA reads TGTGCCAGCAGCGGCCAGTGGGGCACTGAAGCTTTCTTT.

The rearrangement links TRBV7-9 to TRBJ2-7; the D gene is possibly TRBD1 (6 bases). V gave up 6 bases and J gave up 7 bases, with 19 bases separating them. Germline-derived CDR1 and CDR2 are SEHNR and FQNEAQ (reference sequence). The CDR3 sequence is 14 residues long. The chain's CDR3 is CASSQTGDQREQYF. CDR3 nucleotide sequence: TGTGCCAGCAGTCAGACAGGCGATCAACGGGAGCAGTACTTC.

Only a few counts were recorded for this clone. The chain has TRBV9 and TRBJ2-1; 8 bases map to TRBD2. With 0 bases clipped from V and 4 bases from J, the junction kept 6 bases outside the gene matches. The CDR3 spans 16 residues. Looked up from germline, CDR1 is SGDLS and CDR2 is YYNGEE. The CDR3 here is CASSVVVAGTYNEQFF. The CDR3 region has the DNA TGTGCCAGCAGCGTAGTAGTAGCGGGAACTTACAATGAGCAGTTCTTC.

The chain is built from TRBV6-5 and TRBJ1-4; D is undetermined. The germline V gene encodes CDR1 MNHEY and CDR2 SVGAGI. The CDR3 sequence is 12 residues long. V was trimmed by 8 bases and J by 4 bases, leaving 8 bases between them. This CDR3 reads CASEHYNEKLFF. CDR3 sequence (DNA): TGTGCCAGCGAGCACTATAATGAAAAACTGTTTTTT.

The chain recombines TRBV19 with TRBJ2-5, with D hard to call. The germline CDR1 and CDR2 sequences are LNHDA and SQIVND (reference sequence). Trimming removed 2 bases at V and 5 bases at J, with 9 bases between. The CDR3 loop spans 13 amino acids. The CDR3 DNA sequence: TGTGCCAGTAGTATATTAGATCGGGAGACCCAGTACTTC. It encodes CASSILDRETQYF.

The chain combines TRBV7-8 with TRBJ2-1, with TRBD1 as a possible D gene (6 bases). The length of the CDR3 is 13 residues. V was trimmed by 8 bases and J by 2 bases, leaving 10 bases between them. The germline V gene encodes CDR1 SGHVS and CDR2 FQNEAQ. CDR3 in DNA: TGTGCCAGCGGGGGACAACCCTACAATGAGCAGTTCTTC. It encodes CASGGQPYNEQFF.

V and J are TRBV6-1 and TRBJ1-6; a weak D match, TRBD1 (5 bases). CDR1 MNHNS and CDR2 SASEGT come from the germline V gene. CDR3 length: 16 amino acids. Trimming removed 2 bases at V and 9 bases at J, with 17 bases between. The CDR3 spells CASSELRGQGLSPLHF. The CDR3 nucleotides read TGTGCCAGCAGTGAACTGCGCGGGCAGGGTCTTTCACCCCTCCACTTT.

The V and J genes are TRBV2 and TRBJ1-6; the match to TRBD1 covers 7 bases. The length of the CDR3 is 14 residues. Germline V lookup: CDR1 SNHLY, CDR2 FYNNEI. V gave up 6 bases and J gave up 7 bases; unmatched junction bases: 6. This CDR3 is CASRRVTGNSPLHF. CDR3 in DNA: TGTGCCAGCAGGAGGGTGACAGGGAATTCACCCCTCCACTTT.

The chain has TRBV5-4 and TRBJ1-2, with TRBD1 identical over 12 bases. V gave up 4 bases and J gave up 3 bases; unmatched junction bases: 7. Germline V gene lookup returns CDR1 SGHNT and CDR2 YYREEE (reference sequence). This CDR3 contains 16 residues. CDR3 amino acids: CASSRAGTGGDYGYTF. In DNA, the CDR3 is TGTGCCAGCAGCCGTGCCGGGACAGGGGGCGACTATGGCTACACCTTC.

The V and J genes are TRBV7-9 and TRBJ1-1, with TRBD1 identical over 7 bases. CDR3 length: 15 amino acids. Germline V gene data show CDR1 as SEHNR and CDR2 as FQNEAQ (reference sequence). The V gene end was trimmed by 5 bases and the J gene end by 9 bases; junction bases not matched to a gene: 15. CDR3 sequence (DNA): TGTGCCAGCAGCCAGGGGGGGTGGCAGACCATCCAAGCTTTCTTT. Translated: CASSQGGWQTIQAFF.

The chain links TRBV30 to TRBJ1-4; D ambiguous. CDR1 is GTSNPN and CDR2 is SVGIG in the germline V gene (reference sequence). V was clipped by 2 bases and J by 8 bases, with 9 bases between them. The CDR3 is 12 amino acids. The CDR3 region is CAWSPADEKLFF. DNA of the CDR3: TGTGCCTGGAGTCCTGCTGACGAAAAACTGTTTTTT.

The chain carries TRBV7-9 and TRBJ2-7, with D hard to call. V gave up 2 bases and J gave up 7 bases, with 12 bases separating them. Germline CDR1 and CDR2: SEHNR and FQNEAQ (reference sequence). The CDR3 is 13 residues long. The CDR3 loop reads CASSLLAGREQYF. CDR3 in DNA: TGTGCCAGCAGCTTACTCGCAGGTCGGGAGCAGTACTTC.

V usage is TRBV6-5 and J usage is TRBJ2-1, with D possibly being TRBD2 (7 bases). Trimming removed 0 bases at V and 2 bases at J, with 11 bases between. The CDR3 runs to 16 residues. Per germline, CDR1 MNHEY and CDR2 SVGAGI. The CDR3 protein is CASSYSRGAPYNEQFF. In DNA, the CDR3 is TGTGCCAGCAGTTACTCTCGGGGGGCACCCTACAATGAGCAGTTCTTC.

The chain employs TRBV2 and TRBJ1-5; D may be TRBD1 (5 bases). The CDR3 spans 14 residues. CDR1 is SNHLY, CDR2 FYNNEI, per germline. V gave up 1 base and J gave up 7 bases, with 11 bases separating them. The CDR3 DNA follows: TGTGCCAGCAGTGAAGTCCCCAGGGTGCAGCCCCAGCATTTT. This encodes CASSEVPRVQPQHF.

This chain uses TRBV7-9 with TRBJ1-2; 10 bases agree with TRBD1. V gave up 3 bases and J gave up 8 bases; unmatched junction bases: 9. CDR1 is SEHNR, CDR2 FQNEAQ, per germline (reference sequence). The CDR3 length is 15 residues. CDR3 sequence (DNA): TGTGCCAGCAGCTTCGGGACAGGGGCAGGATACGGCTACACCTTC. It encodes CASSFGTGAGYGYTF.

V is TRBV28 and J is TRBJ2-2; TRBD1 is a possible D gene (6 bases). The germline CDR1 and CDR2 sequences are MDHEN and SYDVKM. Trimming removed 6 bases at V and 1 base at J, with 9 bases between. CDR3 length: 14 amino acids. CDR3 amino acids: CASSSGQNTGELFF. In DNA, the CDR3 is TGTGCCAGCAGCTCGGGACAGAACACCGGGGAGCTGTTTTTT.

This chain joins TRBV12-3 or TRBV12-4 and TRBJ2-5; D call uncertain. V was trimmed by 5 bases and J by 10 bases, leaving 14 bases between them. The CDR3 spans 12 residues. The CDR3 sequence is CASSTGFGDQYF. As DNA, the CDR3 is TGTGCCAGCAGTACCGGGTTTGGGGACCAGTACTTC.